This T cell receptor (beta chain) was sequenced for a study of cytomegalovirus exposure and HLA in healthy donors. Notes on the study in general: Associated with cytomegalovirus, according to the listing, were about 160 TCR beta chains.

The germline V and J ends were trimmed by 1 base and 3 bases, with 16 bases remaining between them. The CDR3 runs to 17 residues. The germline V gene has CDR1 SGHVS and CDR2 FQNEAQ. The PCR used 60 Vbeta and 13 Jbeta primers. Sequencing used immunoSEQ multiplex PCR; TCRdb keeps in-frame clones, though not all of them. The repertoire includes about 160,000 clones, 60% to 80% of them detected once, and around 4.6% sits in the top ten. About this clone itself: Its antigen is not identified.

The sequenced sample consisted of PBMCs. This TCR was recovered from a man aged 18 to 30 in good health and CMV-seropositive. The V call is TRBV7-8, the J call TRBJ2-1; weak D call: TRBD2 (7 bases). As DNA, the CDR3 is TGTGCCAGCAGCTTAGAGCGAGGCGGGGGCTTCTACAATGAGCAGTTCTTC. This encodes CASSLERGGGFYNEQFF.